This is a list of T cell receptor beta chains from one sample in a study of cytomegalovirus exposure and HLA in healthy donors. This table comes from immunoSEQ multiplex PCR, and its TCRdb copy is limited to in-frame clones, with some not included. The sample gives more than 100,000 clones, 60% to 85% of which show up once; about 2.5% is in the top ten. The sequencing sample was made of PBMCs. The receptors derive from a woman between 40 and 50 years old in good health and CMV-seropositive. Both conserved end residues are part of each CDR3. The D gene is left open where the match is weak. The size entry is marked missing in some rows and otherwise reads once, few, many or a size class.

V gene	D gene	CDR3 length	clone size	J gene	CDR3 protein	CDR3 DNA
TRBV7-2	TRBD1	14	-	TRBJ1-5	CASSLRTGDQPQHF	TGTGCCAGCAGCTTGAGGACAGGGGATCAGCCCCAGCATTTT
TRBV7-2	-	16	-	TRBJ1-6	CASSLGQGSYNSPLHF	TGTGCCAGCAGCTTAGGGCAGGGCTCCTATAATTCACCCCTCCACTTT
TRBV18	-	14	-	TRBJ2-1	CASSPTQGNNEQFF	TGTGCCAGCTCACCAACACAGGGAAACAATGAGCAGTTCTTC
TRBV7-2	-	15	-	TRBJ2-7	CASSLLPAGSYEQYF	TGTGCCAGCAGCTTACTTCCTGCCGGCTCCTACGAGCAGTACTTC
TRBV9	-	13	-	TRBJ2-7	CASSVTSAREQYF	TGTGCCAGCAGCGTAACTAGTGCCCGCGAGCAGTACTTC
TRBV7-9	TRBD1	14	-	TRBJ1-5	CASSLGQGGQPQHF	TGTGCCAGCAGCTTGGGACAGGGTGGGCAGCCCCAGCATTTT
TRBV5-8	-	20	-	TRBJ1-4	CASSSKQGRINRIGSEKLFF	TGTGCCAGCAGCTCTAAACAGGGCCGAATAAATAGGATAGGGTCTGAAAAACTGTTTTTT
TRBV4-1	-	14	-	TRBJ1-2	CASSQVKGVDGYTF	TGCGCCAGCAGCCAAGTAAAGGGAGTCGATGGCTACACCTTC
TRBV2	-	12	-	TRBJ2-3	CATGVRGDTQYF	TGTGCCACCGGGGTCCGCGGGGATACGCAGTATTTT
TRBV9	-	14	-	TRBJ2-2	CASSARGNTGELFF	TGTGCCAGCAGCGCTCGGGGGAACACCGGGGAGCTGTTTTTT
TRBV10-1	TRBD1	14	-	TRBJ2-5	CASSSGTVQETQYF	TGCGCCAGCAGCTCCGGGACAGTGCAAGAGACCCAGTACTTC
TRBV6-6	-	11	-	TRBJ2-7	CASSPHYEQYF	TGTGCCAGCAGTCCACACTACGAGCAGTACTTC
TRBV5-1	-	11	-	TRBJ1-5	CASSSLQPQHF	TGCGCCAGCAGCAGCCTGCAGCCCCAGCATTTT
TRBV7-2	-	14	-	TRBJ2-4	CASSPRDTDLQGYF	TGTGCCAGCAGCCCACGGGACACGGACCTTCAAGGGTACTTC
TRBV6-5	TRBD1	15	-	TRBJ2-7	CASSPNRGSSYEQYF	TGTGCCAGCAGCCCTAACAGGGGGAGCTCCTACGAGCAGTACTTC
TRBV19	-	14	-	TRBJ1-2	CASSKGRQTGGYTF	TGTGCCAGTAGCAAAGGGCGACAGACTGGCGGCTACACCTTC
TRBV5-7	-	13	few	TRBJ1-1	CASSRCGLTEAFF	TGTGCCAGCAGCCGTTGTGGCCTTACTGAAGCTTTCTTT
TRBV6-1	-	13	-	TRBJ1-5	CATQEGGDQPQHF	TGTGCCACCCAGGAGGGGGGGGATCAGCCCCAGCATTTT